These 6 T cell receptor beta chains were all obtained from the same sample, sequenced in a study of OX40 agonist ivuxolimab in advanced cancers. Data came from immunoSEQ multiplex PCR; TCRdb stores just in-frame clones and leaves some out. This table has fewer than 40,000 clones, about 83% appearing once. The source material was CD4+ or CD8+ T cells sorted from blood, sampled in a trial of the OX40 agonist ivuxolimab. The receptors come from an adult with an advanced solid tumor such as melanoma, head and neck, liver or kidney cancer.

CDR3 protein: CASSLTSGTYYEQYF. The CDR3 nucleotides are TGTGCCAGCAGCCTTACTAGCGGGACTTACTACGAGCAGTACTTC. This chain connects TRBV5-5 to TRBJ2-7, with 10 nucleotides matching TRBD2. This CDR3 is built from 15 residues. Germline V gene sequence: CDR1 SGHKS, CDR2 YYEKEE (reference sequence). V was pared by 4 bases and J by 3 bases, with 7 bases of the junction left unmatched.

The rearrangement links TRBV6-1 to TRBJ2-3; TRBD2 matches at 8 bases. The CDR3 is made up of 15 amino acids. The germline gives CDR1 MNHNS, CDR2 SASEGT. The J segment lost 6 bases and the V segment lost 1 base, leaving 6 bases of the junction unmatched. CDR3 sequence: CASSEGSGGQDTQYF. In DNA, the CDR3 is TGTGCCAGCAGTGAAGGTTCGGGAGGGCAGGATACGCAGTATTTT.

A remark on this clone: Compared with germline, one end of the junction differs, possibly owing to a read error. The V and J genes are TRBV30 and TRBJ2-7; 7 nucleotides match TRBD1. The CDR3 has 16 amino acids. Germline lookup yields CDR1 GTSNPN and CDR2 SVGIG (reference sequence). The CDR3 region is CAWSVRTGDVFYGQYF. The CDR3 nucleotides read TGTGCCTGGAGTGTTCGTACAGGGGACGTTTTCTACGGGCAGTACTTC.

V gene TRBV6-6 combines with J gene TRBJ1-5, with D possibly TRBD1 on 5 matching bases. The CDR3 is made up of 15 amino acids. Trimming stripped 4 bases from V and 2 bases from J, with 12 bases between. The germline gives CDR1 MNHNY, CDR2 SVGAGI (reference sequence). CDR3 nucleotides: TGTGCCAGCAGTTTCGGGGGGGGTGGCAATCAGCCCCAGCATTTT. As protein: CASSFGGGGNQPQHF.

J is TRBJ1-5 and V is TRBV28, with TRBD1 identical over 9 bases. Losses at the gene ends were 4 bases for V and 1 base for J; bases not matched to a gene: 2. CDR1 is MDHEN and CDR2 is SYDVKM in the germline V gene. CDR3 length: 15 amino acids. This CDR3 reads CASSSTGGSNQPQHF. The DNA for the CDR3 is TGTGCCAGCAGTTCGACAGGGGGGAGCAATCAGCCCCAGCATTTT.

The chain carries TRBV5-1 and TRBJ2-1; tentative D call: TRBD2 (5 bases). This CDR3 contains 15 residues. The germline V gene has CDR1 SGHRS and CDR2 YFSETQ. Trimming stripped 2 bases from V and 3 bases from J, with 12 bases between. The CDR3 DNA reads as TGCGCCAGCAGCTTAGGGAGCGGCGGCTACAATGAGCAGTTCTTC. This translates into CASSLGSGGYNEQFF.